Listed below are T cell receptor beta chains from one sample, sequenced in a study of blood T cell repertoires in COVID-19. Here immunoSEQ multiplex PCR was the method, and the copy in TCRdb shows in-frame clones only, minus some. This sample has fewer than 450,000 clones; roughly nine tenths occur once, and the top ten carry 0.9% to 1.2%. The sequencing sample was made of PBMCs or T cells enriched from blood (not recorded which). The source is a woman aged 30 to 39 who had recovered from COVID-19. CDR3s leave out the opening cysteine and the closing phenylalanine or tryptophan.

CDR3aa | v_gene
ASSLRTGQGADQPQH | TRBV3-1/TRBV3-2
ASSLATETHRPDTQY | TRBV5-1
ASSESKLAGGTRGTGELF | TRBV10-2
ASSVGGATIYEQY | TRBV2
ASSGGNGIIQY | TRBV19
ASSLALEGRTEAF | TRBV7-6
ASSPGLAGGNYEQY | TRBV5-5
AWSLPRRGSYNSPLH | TRBV30
SVTSSGVGRSTEAF | TRBV29-1
ASSYNINTEAF | TRBV6-5
ASSTIAGGTSTGELF | TRBV18
ASAPGKTYEQY | TRBV28
ASSSDRTLNEQF | TRBV7-9
ASSQEDAGAGPRSPLH | TRBV3-1/TRBV3-2
ASSSLGQLASGANVLT | TRBV5-8
ASSSTGEGTEAF | TRBV5-1
ASNTAGANSPLH | TRBV25-1
ASSLVPSGGGRDTQY | TRBV7-2
ASSSVGTGVYEQY | TRBV28
ASSPGLAGAGTQY | TRBV11-2
ASSIPEGAYHEKLF | TRBV19
ASSTPDRGRTEAF | TRBV13
AKLIQGPLSGNQPQH | TRBV23-1
SVASGGIDEQY | TRBV29-1
ASRGTGAFSGNTIY | TRBV7-9
ASRPSSGVMNTEAF | TRBV5-1
ASRRQGLEDEKLF | TRBV2
ASSDAAARSYNEQF | TRBV2
ASRQGPGTEAF | TRBV18
ASSSRDRGSNTEAF | TRBV7-8
ASSPRDNTDTQY | TRBV3-1/TRBV3-2